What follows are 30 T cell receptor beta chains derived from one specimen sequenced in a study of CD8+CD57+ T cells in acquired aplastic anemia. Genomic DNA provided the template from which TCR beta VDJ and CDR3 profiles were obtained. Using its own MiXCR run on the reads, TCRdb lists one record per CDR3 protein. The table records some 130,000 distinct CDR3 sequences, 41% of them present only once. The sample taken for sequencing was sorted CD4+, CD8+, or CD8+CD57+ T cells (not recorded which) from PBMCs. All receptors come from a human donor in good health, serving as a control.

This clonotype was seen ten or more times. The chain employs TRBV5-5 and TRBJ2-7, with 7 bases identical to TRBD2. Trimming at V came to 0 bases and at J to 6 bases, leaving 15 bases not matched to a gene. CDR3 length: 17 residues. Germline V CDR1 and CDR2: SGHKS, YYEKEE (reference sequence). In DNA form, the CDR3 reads TGTGCCAGCAGCTTGGCGGGGCGGGGGACTCCCCCGAGCGAGCAGTACTTC. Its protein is CASSLAGRGTPPSEQYF.

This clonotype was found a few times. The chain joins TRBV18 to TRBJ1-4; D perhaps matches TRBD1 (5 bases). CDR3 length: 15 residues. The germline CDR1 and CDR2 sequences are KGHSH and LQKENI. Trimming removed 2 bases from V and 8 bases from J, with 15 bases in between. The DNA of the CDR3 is TGTGCCAGCTCACCAATCGCGGGGGTAGCCGAAAAACTGTTTTTT. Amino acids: CASSPIAGVAEKLFF.

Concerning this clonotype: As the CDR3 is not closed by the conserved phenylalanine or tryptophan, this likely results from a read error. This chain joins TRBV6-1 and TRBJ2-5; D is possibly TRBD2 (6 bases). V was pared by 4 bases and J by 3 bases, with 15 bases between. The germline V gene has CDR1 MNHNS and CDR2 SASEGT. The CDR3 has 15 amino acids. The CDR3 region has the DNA TGTGCCAGCAGTGCCGGAGGTTGGGAGGAAGAGACCCAGTACTCC. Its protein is CASSAGGWEEETQYS.

For the CDR3, the DNA is TGTGCCAGTAACTCAAGTCGCGGGACACCCGTATACGAGCAGTACTTC. Translated, it gives CASNSSRGTPVYEQYF. V and J are TRBV19 and TRBJ2-7, with D possibly being TRBD1 or TRBD2 (6 bases each). Germline V lookup: CDR1 LNHDA, CDR2 SQIVND (reference sequence). V lost 7 bases and J lost 4, with 23 bases in between. The length of the CDR3 is 16 residues.

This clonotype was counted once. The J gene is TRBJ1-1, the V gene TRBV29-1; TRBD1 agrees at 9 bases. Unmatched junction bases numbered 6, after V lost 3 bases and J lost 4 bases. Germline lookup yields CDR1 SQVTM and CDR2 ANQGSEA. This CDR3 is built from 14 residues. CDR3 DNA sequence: TGCAGCGTTGAGGTACAGGGGGCGCCCACTGAAGCTTTCTTT. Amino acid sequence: CSVEVQGAPTEAFF.

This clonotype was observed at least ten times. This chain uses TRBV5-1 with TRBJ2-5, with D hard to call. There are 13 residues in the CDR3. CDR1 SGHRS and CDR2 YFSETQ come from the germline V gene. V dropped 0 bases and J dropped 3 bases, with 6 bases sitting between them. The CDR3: CASSLGLEETQYF. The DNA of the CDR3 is TGCGCCAGCAGCTTGGGACTCGAAGAGACCCAGTACTTC.

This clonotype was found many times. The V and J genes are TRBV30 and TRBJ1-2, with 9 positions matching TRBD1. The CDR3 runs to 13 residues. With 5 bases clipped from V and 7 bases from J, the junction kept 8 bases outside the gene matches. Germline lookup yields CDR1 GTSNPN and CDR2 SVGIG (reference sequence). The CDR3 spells CAWAGQGRSGYTF. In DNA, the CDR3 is TGTGCCTGGGCCGGACAGGGGAGAAGTGGCTACACCTTC. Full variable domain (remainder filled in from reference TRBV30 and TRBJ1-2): SQTIHQWPATLVQPVGSPLSLECTVEGTSNPNLYWYRQAAGRGLQLLFYSVGIGQISSEVPQNLSASRPQDRQFILSSKKLLLSDSGFYLCAWAGQGRSGYTFGSGTRLTVV.

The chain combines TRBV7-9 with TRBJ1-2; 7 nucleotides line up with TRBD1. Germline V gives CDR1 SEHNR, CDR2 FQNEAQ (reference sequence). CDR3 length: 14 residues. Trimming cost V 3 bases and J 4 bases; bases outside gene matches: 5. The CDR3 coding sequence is TGTGCCAGCAGCTTCCACGGGACAGCCTATGGCTACACCTTC. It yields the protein CASSFHGTAYGYTF.

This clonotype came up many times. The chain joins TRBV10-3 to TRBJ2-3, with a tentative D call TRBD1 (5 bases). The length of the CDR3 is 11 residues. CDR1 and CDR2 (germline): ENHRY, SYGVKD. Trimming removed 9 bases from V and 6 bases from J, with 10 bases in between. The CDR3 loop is CAIQASDTQYF. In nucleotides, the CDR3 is TGTGCCATACAGGCAAGCGATACGCAGTATTTT.

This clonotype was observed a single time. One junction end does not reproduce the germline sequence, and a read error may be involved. CDR3 amino acids: CAWRVGGTGPTGELFF. DNA for the CDR3: TGTGCCTGGCGTGTCGGAGGGACAGGGCCCACCGGGGAGCTGTTTTTT. The V call is TRBV30, the J call TRBJ2-2; 9 bases are shared with TRBD1. The CDR3 is 16 amino acids. From germline, CDR1 is GTSNPN and CDR2 SVGIG (reference sequence).

CDR3 in amino acids: CASSDVRTGGSEQFF. The CDR3 nucleotides read TGTGCCAGCAGTGATGTTAGGACTGGAGGTAGTGAGCAGTTCTTC. The V gene is TRBV25-1, the J gene TRBJ2-1; tentative D call: TRBD2 (5 bases). Germline V gives CDR1 MGHDK, CDR2 SYGVNS. The CDR3 loop spans 15 amino acids. Trimming removed 3 bases from V and 9 bases from J, with 18 bases in between.

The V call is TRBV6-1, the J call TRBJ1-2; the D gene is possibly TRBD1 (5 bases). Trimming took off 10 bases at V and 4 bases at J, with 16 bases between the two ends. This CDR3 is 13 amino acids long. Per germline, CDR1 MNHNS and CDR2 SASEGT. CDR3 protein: CATTRGTFYGYTF. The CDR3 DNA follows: TGTGCCACCACGAGGGGCACCTTCTATGGCTACACCTTC.

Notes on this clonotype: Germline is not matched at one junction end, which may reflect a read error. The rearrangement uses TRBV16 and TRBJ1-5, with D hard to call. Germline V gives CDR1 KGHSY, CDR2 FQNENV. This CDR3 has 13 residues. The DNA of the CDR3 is TGTGCCAGCAGCCAATCTTTCAATCGGCCCCAGCATTTT. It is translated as CASSQSFNRPQHF.

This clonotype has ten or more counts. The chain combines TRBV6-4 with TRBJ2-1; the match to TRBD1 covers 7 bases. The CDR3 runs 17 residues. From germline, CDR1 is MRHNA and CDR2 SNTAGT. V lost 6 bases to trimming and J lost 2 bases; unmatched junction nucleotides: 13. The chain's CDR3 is CASRESIGQEPYNEQFF. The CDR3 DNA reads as TGTGCCAGCAGGGAATCGATCGGACAGGAACCCTACAATGAGCAGTTCTTC.

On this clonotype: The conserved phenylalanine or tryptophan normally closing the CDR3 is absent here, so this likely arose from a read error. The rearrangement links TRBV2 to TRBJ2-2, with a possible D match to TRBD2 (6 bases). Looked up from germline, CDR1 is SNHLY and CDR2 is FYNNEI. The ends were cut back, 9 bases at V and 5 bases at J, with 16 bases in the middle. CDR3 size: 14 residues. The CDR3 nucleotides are TGTGCCAGTCAGTCGGGAGTAAGGACCGGGGAGCTGTTTCTT. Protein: CASQSGVRTGELFL.

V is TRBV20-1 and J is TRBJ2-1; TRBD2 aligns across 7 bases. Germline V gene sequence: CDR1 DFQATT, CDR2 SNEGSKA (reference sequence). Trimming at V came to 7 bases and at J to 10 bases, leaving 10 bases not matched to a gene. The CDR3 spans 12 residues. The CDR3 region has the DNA TGCAGTGTACGAGAGCCTAGCGGCGAGCAGTTCTTC. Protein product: CSVREPSGEQFF.

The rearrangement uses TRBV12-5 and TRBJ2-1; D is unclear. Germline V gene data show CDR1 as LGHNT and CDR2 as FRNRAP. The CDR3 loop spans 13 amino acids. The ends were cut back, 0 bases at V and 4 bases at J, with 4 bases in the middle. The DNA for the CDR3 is TGTGCTAGTGGTTTGGTAGAGTACAATGAGCAGTTCTTC. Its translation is CASGLVEYNEQFF. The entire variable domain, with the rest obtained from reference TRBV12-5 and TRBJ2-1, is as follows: DARVTQTPRHKVTEMGQEVTMRCQPILGHNTVFWYRQTMMQGLELLAYFRNRAPLDDSGMPKDRFSAEMPDATLATLKIQPSEPRDSAVYFCASGLVEYNEQFFGPGTRLTVL.

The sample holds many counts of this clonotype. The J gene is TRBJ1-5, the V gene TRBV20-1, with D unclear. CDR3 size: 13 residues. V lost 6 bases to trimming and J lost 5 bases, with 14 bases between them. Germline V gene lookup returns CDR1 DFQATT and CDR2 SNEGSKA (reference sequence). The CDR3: CSAISGSDQPQHF. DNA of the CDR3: TGCAGTGCCATATCGGGGTCTGATCAGCCCCAGCATTTT.

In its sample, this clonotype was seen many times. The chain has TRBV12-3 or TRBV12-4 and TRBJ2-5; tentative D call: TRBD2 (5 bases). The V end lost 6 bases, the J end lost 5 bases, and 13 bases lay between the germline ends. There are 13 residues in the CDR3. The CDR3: CASSKTGRETQYF. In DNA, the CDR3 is TGTGCCAGCAGCAAAACGGGAAGGGAGACCCAGTACTTC.

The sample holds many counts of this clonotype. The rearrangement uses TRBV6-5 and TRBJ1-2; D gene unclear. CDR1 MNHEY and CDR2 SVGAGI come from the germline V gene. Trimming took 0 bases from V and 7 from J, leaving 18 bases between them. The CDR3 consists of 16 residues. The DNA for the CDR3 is TGTGCCAGCAGTTACTCGGTGCATCTTGGGAGGGCTGGCTACACCTTC. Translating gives CASSYSVHLGRAGYTF.

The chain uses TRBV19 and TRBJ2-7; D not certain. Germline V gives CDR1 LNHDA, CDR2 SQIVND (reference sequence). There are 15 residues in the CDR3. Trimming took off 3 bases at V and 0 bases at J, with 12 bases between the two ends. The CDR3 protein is CASSIRSGSSYEQYF. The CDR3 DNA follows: TGTGCCAGTAGTATTCGTTCAGGAAGCTCCTACGAGCAGTACTTC.

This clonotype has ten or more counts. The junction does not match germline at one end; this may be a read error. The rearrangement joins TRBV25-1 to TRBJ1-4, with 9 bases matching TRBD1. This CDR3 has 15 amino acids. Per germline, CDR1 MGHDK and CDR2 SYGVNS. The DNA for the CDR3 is TGTGCCAGCAGTGAAGGGGGACAGGGTGAAAGAAAATTGTTTTTT. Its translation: CASSEGGQGERKLFF.

CDR3 in amino acids: CAISESQGTNGYTF. The CDR3 DNA follows: TGTGCCATCAGTGAGTCGCAGGGTACGAATGGCTACACCTTC. The chain is built from TRBV10-3 and TRBJ1-2, with D maybe TRBD1 (5 bases). The V and J ends lost 0 bases and 6 bases respectively, with 11 bases between them. Germline V gives CDR1 ENHRY, CDR2 SYGVKD. The CDR3 has 14 amino acids.

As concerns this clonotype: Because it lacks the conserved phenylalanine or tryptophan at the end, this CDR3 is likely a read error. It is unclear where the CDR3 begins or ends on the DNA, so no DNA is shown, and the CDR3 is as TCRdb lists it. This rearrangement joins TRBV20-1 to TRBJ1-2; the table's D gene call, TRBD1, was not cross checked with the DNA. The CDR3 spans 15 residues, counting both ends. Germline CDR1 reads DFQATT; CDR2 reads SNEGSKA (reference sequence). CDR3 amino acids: CSAREPSGARGEAAV.

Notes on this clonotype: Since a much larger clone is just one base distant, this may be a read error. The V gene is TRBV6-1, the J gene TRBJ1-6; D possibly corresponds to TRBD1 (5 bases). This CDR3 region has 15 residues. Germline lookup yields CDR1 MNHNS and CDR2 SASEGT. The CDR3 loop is CAGSEVGPRDSPLHF. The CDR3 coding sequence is TGTGCCGGCAGTGAAGTGGGGCCTAGGGACTCACCCCTCCACTTT.

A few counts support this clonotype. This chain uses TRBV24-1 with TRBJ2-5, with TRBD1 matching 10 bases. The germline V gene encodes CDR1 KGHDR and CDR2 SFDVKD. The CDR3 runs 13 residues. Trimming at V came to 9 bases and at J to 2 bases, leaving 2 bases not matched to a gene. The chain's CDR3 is CATSDRGQETQYF. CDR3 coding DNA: TGTGCCACCTCGGACAGGGGGCAAGAGACCCAGTACTTC.

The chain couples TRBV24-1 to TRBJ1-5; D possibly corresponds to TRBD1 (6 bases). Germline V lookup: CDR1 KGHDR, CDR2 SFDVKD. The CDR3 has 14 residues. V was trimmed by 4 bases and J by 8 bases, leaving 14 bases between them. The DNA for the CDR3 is TGTGCCACCAGTGACTACGGACAGACCAAGCCCCAGCATTTT. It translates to CATSDYGQTKPQHF.

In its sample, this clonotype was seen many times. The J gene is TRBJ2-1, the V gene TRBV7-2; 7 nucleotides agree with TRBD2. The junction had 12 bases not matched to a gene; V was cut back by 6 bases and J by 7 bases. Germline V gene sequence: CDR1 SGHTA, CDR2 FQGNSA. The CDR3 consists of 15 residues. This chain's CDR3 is CASRGGRLAQNEQFF. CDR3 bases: TGTGCCAGCAGGGGGGGGAGACTGGCCCAGAATGAGCAGTTCTTC.

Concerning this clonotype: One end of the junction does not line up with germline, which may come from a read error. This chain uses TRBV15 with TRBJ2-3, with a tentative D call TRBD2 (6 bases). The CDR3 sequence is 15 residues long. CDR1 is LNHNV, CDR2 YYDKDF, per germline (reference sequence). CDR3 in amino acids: CAASSAAGGGRTQYF. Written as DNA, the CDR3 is TGTGCCGCCAGCAGCGCGGCAGGTGGAGGGAGAACGCAGTATTTT.

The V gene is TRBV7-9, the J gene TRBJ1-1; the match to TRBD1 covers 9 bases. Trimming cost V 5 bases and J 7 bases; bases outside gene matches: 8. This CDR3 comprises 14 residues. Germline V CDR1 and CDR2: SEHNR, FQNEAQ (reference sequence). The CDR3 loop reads CASSRDRERYEAFF. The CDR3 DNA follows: TGTGCCAGCAGCAGGGACAGGGAGCGGTATGAAGCTTTCTTT.